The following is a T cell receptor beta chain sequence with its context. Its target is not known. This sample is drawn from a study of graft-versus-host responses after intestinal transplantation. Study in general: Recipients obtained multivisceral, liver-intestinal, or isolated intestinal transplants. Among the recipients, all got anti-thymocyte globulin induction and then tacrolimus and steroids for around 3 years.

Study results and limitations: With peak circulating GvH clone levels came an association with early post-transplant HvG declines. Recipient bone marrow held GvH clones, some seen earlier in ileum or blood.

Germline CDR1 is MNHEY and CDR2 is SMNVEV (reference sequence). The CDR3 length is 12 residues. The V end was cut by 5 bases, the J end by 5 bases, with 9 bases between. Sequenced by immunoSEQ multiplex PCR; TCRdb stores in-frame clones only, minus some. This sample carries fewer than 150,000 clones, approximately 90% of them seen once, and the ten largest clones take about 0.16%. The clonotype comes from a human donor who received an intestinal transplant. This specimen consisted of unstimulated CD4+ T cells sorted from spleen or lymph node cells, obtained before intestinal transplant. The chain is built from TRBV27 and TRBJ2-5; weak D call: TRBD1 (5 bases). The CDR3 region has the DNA TGTGCCAGCAGTCCGTCAGGGGAGACCCAGTACTTC. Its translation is CASSPSGETQYF.